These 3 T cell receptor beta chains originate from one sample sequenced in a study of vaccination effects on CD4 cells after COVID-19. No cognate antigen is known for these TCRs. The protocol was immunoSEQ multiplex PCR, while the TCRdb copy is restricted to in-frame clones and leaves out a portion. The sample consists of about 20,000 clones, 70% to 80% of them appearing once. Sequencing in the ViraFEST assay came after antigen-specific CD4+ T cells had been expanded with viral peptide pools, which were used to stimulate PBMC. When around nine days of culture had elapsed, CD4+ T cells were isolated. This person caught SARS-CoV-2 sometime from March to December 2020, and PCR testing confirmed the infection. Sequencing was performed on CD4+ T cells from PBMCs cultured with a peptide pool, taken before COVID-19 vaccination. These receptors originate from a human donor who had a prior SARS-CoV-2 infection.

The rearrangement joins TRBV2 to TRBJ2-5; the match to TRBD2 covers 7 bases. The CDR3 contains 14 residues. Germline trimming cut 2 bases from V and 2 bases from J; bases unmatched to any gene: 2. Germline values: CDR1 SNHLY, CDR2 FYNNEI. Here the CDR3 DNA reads TGTGCCAGCAGTGAATTGCGGGGGCAAGAGACCCAGTACTTC. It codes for CASSELRGQETQYF.

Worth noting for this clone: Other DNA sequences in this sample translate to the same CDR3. CDR3 in amino acids: CASSPEGATNEKLFF. The CDR3 DNA reads as TGCGCCAGCAGCCCGGAGGGGGCAACTAATGAAAAACTGTTTTTT. The V and J genes are TRBV5-1 and TRBJ1-4; perhaps TRBD1 as D (6 bases). The CDR3 extends over 15 amino acids. Germline lookup yields CDR1 SGHRS and CDR2 YFSETQ. V lost 4 bases and J lost 0, with 10 bases in between.

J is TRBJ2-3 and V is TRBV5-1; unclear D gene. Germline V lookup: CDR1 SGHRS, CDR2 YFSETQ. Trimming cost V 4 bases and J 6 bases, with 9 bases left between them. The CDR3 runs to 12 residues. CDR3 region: CASSRYMDTQYF. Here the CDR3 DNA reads TGCGCCAGCAGCCGATATATGGATACGCAGTATTTT.